These 31 T cell receptor beta chains share one sample of origin, sequenced in a study of cytomegalovirus exposure and HLA in healthy donors. PCR amplification relied on 60 Vbeta primers (plus 13 Jbeta primers). Method: immunoSEQ multiplex PCR; TCRdb's copy keeps in-frame clones and lacks some. Of approximately 150,000 clones in the sample, approximately 80% were seen once. Input material: PBMCs. The receptors come from a man younger than 30 in good health and CMV-seropositive.

In DNA, the CDR3 is TGTGCCAGTCGGCGAGGTACGGCAGCCCCGAGGGAAGCTTTCTTT. As protein: CASRRGTAAPREAFF. V is TRBV28 and J is TRBJ1-1; D is uncertain. The CDR3 has 15 amino acids. V was cut by 9 bases and J by 8 bases, with 25 bases left in between. Germline assignment: CDR1 MDHEN and CDR2 SYDVKM.

This clone was counted only a few times. The gene calls are TRBV11-2 and TRBJ2-7; 9 nucleotides line up with TRBD1. V lost 0 bases and J lost 7; bases outside the gene matches: 7. Germline V gene lookup returns CDR1 SGHAT and CDR2 FQNNGV. The CDR3 contains 15 residues. The CDR3 here is CASSLDDRGSLEQYF. The CDR3 DNA follows: TGTGCCAGCAGCTTAGACGACAGGGGGAGTCTGGAGCAGTACTTC.

Concerning this clone: One end of the junction varies from germline; a read error may be responsible. The chain joins TRBV5-1 to TRBJ2-3, with D unresolved. The CDR3 consists of 12 residues. From germline, CDR1 is SGHRS and CDR2 YFSETQ. This chain's CDR3 is CASSPDTNTQYF. The CDR3 region has the DNA TGCGCCAGCAGCCCAGACACAAATACGCAGTATTTT.

The chain joins TRBV5-4 to TRBJ1-1, with 7 bases identical to TRBD1. The J segment lost 6 bases and the V segment lost 4 bases, leaving 12 bases of the junction unmatched. In germline, CDR1 is SGHNT, CDR2 YYREEE (reference sequence). The CDR3 length is 15 residues. The CDR3 reads CASSRNRGGGSEAFF. The CDR3 region has the DNA TGTGCCAGCAGCAGGAACAGGGGCGGGGGGTCTGAAGCTTTCTTT.

The J gene is TRBJ2-5, the V gene TRBV9, with a possible D match to TRBD2 (6 bases). The CDR3 is 15 residues long. The germline gives CDR1 SGDLS, CDR2 YYNGEE. V dropped 0 bases and J dropped 5 bases, with 14 bases sitting between them. The CDR3 spells CASSVAGGLGETQYF. For the CDR3, the DNA is TGTGCCAGCAGCGTAGCTGGAGGGTTGGGGGAGACCCAGTACTTC.

The rearrangement joins TRBV5-4 to TRBJ2-1; TRBD1 matches at 10 bases. The J segment lost 2 bases and the V segment lost 5 bases, leaving 4 bases of the junction unmatched. The CDR3 contains 15 residues. The germline V gene encodes CDR1 SGHNT and CDR2 YYREEE (reference sequence). CDR3 sequence: CASSPGTGAYNEQFF. The CDR3 DNA reads as TGTGCCAGCAGTCCCGGGACAGGGGCCTACAATGAGCAGTTCTTC.

The chain employs TRBV4-1 and TRBJ1-2, with 7 bases fitting TRBD1. Losses at the gene ends were 2 bases for V and 4 bases for J; bases not matched to a gene: 7. The CDR3 is 15 residues long. From germline, CDR1 is MGHRA and CDR2 YSYEKL. The CDR3 DNA follows: TGCGCCAGCAGCCAAAACAGGGGACCAGGCTATGGCTACACCTTC. Encoded protein: CASSQNRGPGYGYTF.

The J gene is TRBJ2-5, the V gene TRBV4-1, with D possibly being TRBD2 (6 bases). The germline V and J ends were trimmed by 4 bases and 2 bases, with 17 bases remaining between them. This CDR3 contains 16 residues. CDR1 is MGHRA, CDR2 YSYEKL, per germline. CDR3 protein: CASSPGATRPQETQYF. DNA of the CDR3: TGCGCCAGCAGCCCGGGAGCTACTAGGCCTCAAGAGACCCAGTACTTC.

Details on this clone: The sample carries other DNA sequences with the same CDR3. The chain carries TRBV4-1 and TRBJ2-3; D possibly corresponds to TRBD2 (6 bases). V shed 4 bases and J shed 2 bases, with 16 bases lying between them. Germline-derived CDR1 and CDR2 are MGHRA and YSYEKL. This CDR3 region has 16 residues. Here the CDR3 reads CASSPEEGLNTDTQYF. The CDR3, as DNA: TGCGCCAGCAGCCCGGAAGAGGGACTGAACACAGATACGCAGTATTTT.

The J gene is TRBJ2-7, the V gene TRBV11-2; a possible D gene is TRBD2 (7 bases). The V end was cut by 4 bases, the J end by 7 bases, with 20 bases between. The V gene's germline CDR1 is SGHAT and CDR2 FQNNGV. This CDR3 has 15 amino acids. Written as DNA, the CDR3 is TGTGCCAGCAGCTCGATAGTGGGGGGGCCGGAGGAGCAGTACTTC. Translating gives CASSSIVGGPEEQYF.

The V call is TRBV29-1, the J call TRBJ2-1; tentatively, D is TRBD2 (6 bases). Looked up from germline, CDR1 is SQVTM and CDR2 is ANQGSEA. V was pared by 7 bases and J by 6 bases, with 10 bases between. The CDR3 covers 11 residues. CDR3 DNA sequence: TGCAGCGCCTGGGGGGTCAATGAGCAGTTCTTC. This translates into CSAWGVNEQFF.

The chain joins TRBV10-2 to TRBJ1-1; perhaps TRBD1 as D (6 bases). The CDR3 spans 13 residues. V shed 6 bases and J shed 7 bases, with 15 bases lying between them. Per germline, CDR1 WSHSY and CDR2 SAAADI. The CDR3: CASRRGGSSEAFF. CDR3 DNA: TGCGCCAGCAGGAGGGGGGGGTCAAGTGAAGCTTTCTTT.

The chain couples TRBV19 to TRBJ1-5; D is undetermined. The CDR3 is 15 amino acids. Trimming removed 2 bases from V and 2 bases from J, with 10 bases in between. Germline V CDR1 and CDR2: LNHDA, SQIVND (reference sequence). The CDR3 DNA follows: TGTGCCAGTAGTATAACGGGCGGGGGCAATCAGCCCCAGCATTTT. This codes for CASSITGGGNQPQHF.

The V gene is TRBV4-1, the J gene TRBJ2-2, with TRBD1 as a possible D gene (5 bases). V lost 7 bases to trimming and J lost 1 base, with 10 bases between them. Per germline, CDR1 MGHRA and CDR2 YSYEKL. The CDR3 is made up of 14 amino acids. The CDR3 DNA is TGCGCCAGCAAGGCCAGGGAGAACACCGGGGAGCTGTTTTTT. This encodes CASKARENTGELFF.

This clone was found a few times. The chain uses TRBV19 and TRBJ2-7, with 7 bases matching TRBD1. Germline values: CDR1 LNHDA, CDR2 SQIVND (reference sequence). This CDR3 comprises 14 residues. Trimming cost V 3 bases and J 6 bases; bases outside gene matches: 8. In nucleotides, the CDR3 is TGTGCCAGTAGTATGAGTTACAGGGGATCCGAGCAGTACTTC. Protein: CASSMSYRGSEQYF. Variable domain in full (rest from reference TRBV19 and TRBJ2-7): DGGITQSPKYLFRKEGQNVTLSCEQNLNHDAMYWYRQDPGQGLRLIYYSQIVNDFQKGDIAEGYSVSREKKESFPLTVTSAQKNPTAFYLCASSMSYRGSEQYFGPGTRLTVT.

This chain links TRBV10-3 with TRBJ1-2, with 7 bases identical to TRBD1. The CDR3 extends over 11 amino acids. The V and J ends lost 6 bases and 7 bases, in that order; junction bases with no gene match: 2. Germline CDR1 and CDR2: ENHRY and SYGVKD. DNA for the CDR3: TGTGCCATCAGGGGACAGTCTGGCTACACCTTC. Translation gives CAIRGQSGYTF.

This chain links TRBV27 with TRBJ1-2; 7 nucleotides align to TRBD1. V lost 3 bases to trimming and J lost 4 bases; unmatched junction nucleotides: 5. CDR3 length: 14 residues. Germline values: CDR1 MNHEY, CDR2 SMNVEV (reference sequence). CDR3 nucleotide sequence: TGTGCCAGCAGTTTCACCGGGACAGTCTATGGCTACACCTTC. Encoded protein: CASSFTGTVYGYTF.

The chain combines TRBV23-1 with TRBJ2-7; 8 bases line up with TRBD1. TRBV23-1 is flagged as an ORF with uncertain function. V trimming: 4 bases; J trimming: 2 bases; junction bases outside the gene matches: 22. The CDR3 contains 20 residues. The CDR3: CASSLPRGRRTHRGTYEQYF. In nucleotides, the CDR3 is TGCGCCAGCAGTCTCCCGCGCGGACGGCGTACTCACAGGGGGACCTACGAGCAGTACTTC.

The gene calls are TRBV2 and TRBJ1-5; D unclear. There are 15 residues in the CDR3. CDR1 is SNHLY and CDR2 is FYNNEI in the germline V gene. The germline V and J ends were trimmed by 5 bases and 4 bases, with 15 bases remaining between them. The CDR3 spells CASSPRNPANQPQHF. In nucleotides, the CDR3 is TGTGCCAGCAGTCCGCGGAACCCCGCGAATCAGCCCCAGCATTTT.

V usage is TRBV19 and J usage is TRBJ2-5; no firm D call. V shed 5 bases and J shed 4 bases, with 5 bases lying between them. There are 11 residues in the CDR3. The germline V gene has CDR1 LNHDA and CDR2 SQIVND (reference sequence). The CDR3 is CASSYGETQYF. DNA for the CDR3: TGTGCCAGTAGTTACGGAGAGACCCAGTACTTC.

V and J are TRBV2 and TRBJ2-7, with D tentatively TRBD2 (7 bases). CDR3 length equals 15 residues. Germline CDR1 reads SNHLY; CDR2 reads FYNNEI. V was trimmed by 2 bases and J by 2 bases, leaving 13 bases between them. The CDR3 region is CASSELVGGPYEQYF. CDR3 bases: TGTGCCAGCAGTGAATTAGTCGGGGGGCCCTACGAGCAGTACTTC.

The chain combines TRBV4-3 with TRBJ1-1; 8 bases are a match to TRBD1. In germline, CDR1 is LGHNA, CDR2 YSLEER. The CDR3 contains 15 residues. Trimming at V came to 3 bases and at J to 5 bases, leaving 8 bases not matched to a gene. CDR3 coding DNA: TGCGCCAGCAGCCATGTGGACAGGGTGGGAACTGAAGCTTTCTTT. It specifies CASSHVDRVGTEAFF.

This clone has a handful of counts. The chain joins TRBV30 to TRBJ2-7; 15 bases map to TRBD2. The CDR3 length is 17 residues. V shed 2 bases and J 0 bases; nucleotides not matched to a gene: 5. Germline CDR1 is GTSNPN and CDR2 is SVGIG (reference sequence). The CDR3 sequence: CAWSSGLAGGSSYEQYF. CDR3 DNA sequence: TGTGCCTGGAGTTCGGGACTAGCGGGGGGTTCCTCCTACGAGCAGTACTTC.

The chain is built from TRBV27 and TRBJ2-5, with D perhaps matching TRBD2 (5 bases). V lost 6 bases and J 5 bases, leaving 10 bases between the germline ends. Per the germline V gene, CDR1 is MNHEY and CDR2 is SMNVEV (reference sequence). The CDR3 contains 12 residues. The CDR3 region has the DNA TGTGCCAGCAGACAACCGGGGGAGACCCAGTACTTC. It yields the protein CASRQPGETQYF.

This chain links TRBV28 with TRBJ2-7; D perhaps matches TRBD1 (5 bases). The ends were cut back, 8 bases at V and 9 bases at J, with 20 bases in the middle. CDR3 size: 13 residues. Germline loops: CDR1 MDHEN, CDR2 SYDVKM. The CDR3 nucleotides are TGTGCCAGCGCTCGAACAGGAGCCTTGGGGCAGTACTTC. This codes for CASARTGALGQYF.

The chain uses TRBV4-1 and TRBJ1-4; D uncertain. Germline V gene lookup returns CDR1 MGHRA and CDR2 YSYEKL. The V and J ends lost 0 bases and 0 bases respectively, with 11 bases between them. CDR3 size: 17 residues. This CDR3 is CASSQDPQQPTNEKLFF. CDR3 DNA sequence: TGCGCCAGCAGCCAAGATCCACAGCAGCCAACTAATGAAAAACTGTTTTTT.

V is TRBV7-9 and J is TRBJ1-1; 8 positions agree with TRBD1. CDR1 and CDR2 (germline): SEHNR, FQNEAQ (reference sequence). The CDR3 runs 16 residues. Trimming cost V 2 bases and J 3 bases; bases outside gene matches: 8. CDR3 DNA sequence: TGTGCCAGCAGCTTAATTCGACAGGGGTCGGACACTGAAGCTTTCTTT. Translated: CASSLIRQGSDTEAFF. The whole variable domain, filled in from reference TRBV7-9 and TRBJ1-1, reads DTGVSQNPRHKITKRGQNVTFRCDPISEHNRLYWYRQTLGQGPEFLTYFQNEAQLEKSRLLSDRFSAERPKGSFSTLEIQRTEQGDSAMYLCASSLIRQGSDTEAFFGQGTRLTVV.

This chain connects TRBV5-1 to TRBJ1-2; TRBD1 aligns across 7 bases. Losses at the gene ends were 3 bases for V and 6 bases for J; bases not matched to a gene: 8. The CDR3 has 14 amino acids. Germline loops: CDR1 SGHRS, CDR2 YFSETQ. Here the CDR3 DNA reads TGCGCCAGCAGCTGGGACAGACCCCAGGATGGCTACACCTTC. Translation gives CASSWDRPQDGYTF.

This clone was seen just once. J is TRBJ2-7 and V is TRBV5-5; possibly TRBD1 for D (6 bases). V shed 6 bases and J shed 5 bases, with 15 bases lying between them. The CDR3 extends over 13 amino acids. Germline loops: CDR1 SGHKS, CDR2 YYEKEE (reference sequence). The CDR3 spells CASNFGAGDEQYF. The DNA of the CDR3 is TGTGCCAGCAACTTTGGGGCAGGGGACGAGCAGTACTTC.

Concerning this clone: The conserved phenylalanine or tryptophan normally closing the CDR3 is absent here, so this likely arose from a read error. The chain has TRBV6-1 and TRBJ1-6; D gene ambiguous. V was shortened by 3 bases and J by 5 bases, with 5 bases between the two germline ends. The CDR3 extends over 13 amino acids. Germline V gene data show CDR1 as MNHNS and CDR2 as SASEGT. Here the CDR3 DNA reads TGTGCCAGCAGTGACAGAAATAATTCACCCCTCCACCTT. Translation gives CASSDRNNSPLHL.

V is TRBV7-2 and J is TRBJ1-4; D remains unclear. Trimming shortened V by 2 bases and J by 6 bases, and 7 bases separated the two germline ends. Germline loops: CDR1 SGHTA, CDR2 FQGNSA. The CDR3 spans 13 residues. CDR3: CASSLTRDEKLFF. CDR3 nucleotide sequence: TGTGCCAGCAGCTTAACGAGGGATGAAAAACTGTTTTTT.